Below are 21 T cell receptor beta chains sequenced from a single sample in a study of blood T cell repertoires in COVID-19. Profiling relied on immunoSEQ multiplex PCR, and the TCRdb table lists in-frame clones only, not all of them. This table has tens of thousands of clones, around 84% appearing once. The sample was peripheral blood. Receptor source: a human donor in a cohort sampled during active or convalescent COVID-19.

The J gene is TRBJ1-2, the V gene TRBV4-1, with 7 bases aligning to TRBD1. The CDR3 contains 15 residues. Germline loops: CDR1 MGHRA, CDR2 YSYEKL. The V and J ends lost 3 bases and 4 bases, in that order; junction bases with no gene match: 8. The DNA for the CDR3 is TGCGCCAGCAGCCAGTCCGAGACAGGGATCTATGGCTACACCTTC. As protein: CASSQSETGIYGYTF.

J is TRBJ2-5 and V is TRBV5-8; D may be TRBD2 (7 bases). CDR1 is SGHTS and CDR2 is YDEGEE in the germline V gene. V lost 6 bases to trimming and J lost 4 bases, with 13 bases between them. The CDR3 contains 13 residues. This CDR3 reads CASIGGPRETQYF. The DNA for the CDR3 is TGTGCCAGCATCGGGGGGCCCCGAGAGACCCAGTACTTC.

J is TRBJ2-3 and V is TRBV9, with D unclear. The CDR3 covers 13 residues. Trimming removed 4 bases from V and 0 bases from J, with 6 bases in between. CDR1 is SGDLS, CDR2 YYNGEE, per germline. The DNA for the CDR3 is TGTGCCAGCAGCCGACTGAGCACAGATACGCAGTATTTT. It specifies CASSRLSTDTQYF.

The genes are TRBV6-2 or TRBV6-3 and TRBJ2-7; D is perhaps TRBD2 (6 bases). The CDR3 sequence is 15 residues long. Germline V lookup: CDR1 MNHEY, CDR2 SVGEGT. Between the trimmed V and J ends, which lost 6 bases and 5 bases, there was a span of 20 bases. In nucleotides, the CDR3 is TGTGCCAGCAGCTCCCCCACTAGCACCCACCACGAGCAGTACTTC. This codes for CASSSPTSTHHEQYF.

The chain recombines TRBV7-2 with TRBJ1-2, with D maybe TRBD1 (5 bases). The V gene lost 0 bases and the J gene lost 2 bases, with 13 bases spanning the gap. The CDR3 sequence is 16 residues long. Germline CDR1 reads SGHTA; CDR2 reads FQGNSA. The CDR3 loop reads CASSLALRGNNYGYTF. CDR3 coding DNA: TGTGCCAGCAGCTTAGCGCTCCGGGGGAACAACTATGGCTACACCTTC.

The chain recombines TRBV5-8 with TRBJ1-4, with D perhaps matching TRBD1 (5 bases). Germline CDR1 and CDR2: SGHTS and YDEGEE. This CDR3 comprises 15 residues. Trimming took off 9 bases at V and 1 base at J, with 16 bases between the two ends. The CDR3 DNA reads TGTGCCACCACCGTGGGTAGGGGAACTAATGAAAAACTGTTTTTT. Translating it yields CATTVGRGTNEKLFF.

The chain employs TRBV7-6 and TRBJ1-1; tentative D call: TRBD1 (5 bases). CDR3 length: 14 amino acids. V was cut by 5 bases and J by 4 bases, with 14 bases left in between. Germline V gives CDR1 SGHVS, CDR2 FNYEAQ. In DNA form, the CDR3 reads TGTGCCAGCAGCCTGGACAATGGTGGCACTGAAGCTTTCTTT. It yields the protein CASSLDNGGTEAFF.

The rearrangement joins TRBV6-5 to TRBJ1-5; no firm D call. CDR1 is MNHEY and CDR2 is SVGAGI in the germline V gene. V gave up 7 bases and J gave up 2 bases, with 9 bases separating them. The CDR3 length is 13 residues. The CDR3 here is CASTAGGNQPQHF. The CDR3 DNA sequence: TGTGCCAGCACAGCCGGGGGCAATCAGCCCCAGCATTTT.

The J gene is TRBJ1-2, the V gene TRBV6-1, with 9 bases lining up with TRBD1. This CDR3 has 13 amino acids. J gave up 7 bases and V 5 bases, and 5 bases lay outside the gene matches. Per the germline V gene, CDR1 is MNHNS and CDR2 is SASEGT. Here the CDR3 reads CASSPTGGSGYTF. For the CDR3, the DNA is TGTGCCAGCAGTCCCACAGGGGGCTCTGGCTACACCTTC.

This chain joins TRBV6-5 and TRBJ2-7; 8 bases are shared with TRBD2. Germline CDR1 is MNHEY and CDR2 is SVGAGI. V lost 5 bases to trimming and J lost 6 bases; unmatched junction nucleotides: 12. The length of the CDR3 is 15 residues. CDR3 nucleotide sequence: TGTGCCAGCAGTCCGAACTGGCGGGGGGCGGGCGAGCAGTACTTC. This gives the protein CASSPNWRGAGEQYF.

The chain couples TRBV29-1 to TRBJ1-1; 7 bases line up with TRBD1. V shed 4 bases, J shed 4 bases, and the junction held 9 bases outside the gene matches. Germline V gene data show CDR1 as SQVTM and CDR2 as ANQGSEA. This CDR3 comprises 14 residues. The CDR3, as DNA: TGCAGCGTTGCCAAGGGGGCGACGGGCACTGAAGCTTTCTTT. Amino acid sequence: CSVAKGATGTEAFF.

The chain employs TRBV6-5 and TRBJ1-2; 7 nucleotides align to TRBD1. Germline V gives CDR1 MNHEY, CDR2 SVGAGI. V trimming: 6 bases; J trimming: 7 bases; junction bases outside the gene matches: 8. The CDR3 loop spans 13 amino acids. CDR3 region: CASSRDRAGGYTF. As DNA, the CDR3 is TGTGCCAGCAGCCGCGACAGGGCTGGTGGCTACACCTTC.

V gene TRBV4-3 combines with J gene TRBJ1-5, with TRBD1 as a possible D gene (6 bases). The V and J ends lost 8 bases and 15 bases respectively, with 17 bases between them. The CDR3 totals 11 residues. Germline assignment: CDR1 LGHNA and CDR2 YSLEER. The CDR3 DNA is TGCGCCAGCGCTTTTGGGGACAAAGGGCATTTT. This translates into CASAFGDKGHF.

Only one count was recorded for this clone. CDR3 coding DNA: TGTGCCAGCAGCCTACGGGGACAGAGTCTGAACACTGAAGCTTTCTTT. Translated: CASSLRGQSLNTEAFF. This chain uses TRBV3-1 (or the pseudogene TRBV3-2) with TRBJ1-1, with TRBD1 matching over 7 bases. Trimming took 4 bases from V and 0 from J; bases not matched to a gene: 8. The germline V gene has CDR1 LGHDT and CDR2 YNNKEL (reference sequence). The CDR3 sequence is 16 residues long.

The chain uses TRBV5-4 and TRBJ1-1, with D tentatively TRBD1 (5 bases). Trimming took off 4 bases at V and 5 bases at J, with 21 bases between the two ends. CDR3 length: 16 residues. Germline V gene lookup returns CDR1 SGHNT and CDR2 YYREEE (reference sequence). Here the CDR3 reads CASSGEGPRSDTEAFF. The DNA of the CDR3 is TGTGCCAGCAGCGGGGAGGGGCCGCGGTCGGATACTGAAGCTTTCTTT.

The chain employs TRBV5-4 and TRBJ1-2; 7 bases map to TRBD1. Unmatched junction bases numbered 1, after V lost 0 bases and J lost 2 bases. This CDR3 is built from 14 residues. Germline V CDR1 and CDR2: SGHNT, YYREEE (reference sequence). This CDR3 reads CASSLVGQNYGYTF. The CDR3 coding sequence is TGTGCCAGCAGCTTGGTGGGACAGAACTATGGCTACACCTTC.

The V call is TRBV5-5, the J call TRBJ2-3, with D perhaps TRBD1 (6 bases). Trimming took off 4 bases at V and 6 bases at J, with 15 bases between the two ends. Germline V CDR1 and CDR2: SGHKS, YYEKEE (reference sequence). The CDR3 extends over 14 amino acids. CDR3 amino acids: CASSPGQPSDTQYF. CDR3 coding DNA: TGTGCCAGCAGCCCCGGACAGCCTTCCGATACGCAGTATTTT.

This sequence joins TRBV7-2 and TRBJ2-3; TRBD2 aligns across 9 bases. V gave up 4 bases and J gave up 4 bases; unmatched junction bases: 6. Germline CDR1 reads SGHTA; CDR2 reads FQGNSA. The CDR3 runs 15 residues. The CDR3 DNA reads TGTGCCAGCAGCTCGCGGGGGGGCCTCTCAGATACGCAGTATTTT. As protein: CASSSRGGLSDTQYF.

The chain joins TRBV21-1 to TRBJ2-7; the D call of TRBD1 is as the table states it, not checked on the DNA. TRBV21-1 is marked as a pseudogene. The CDR3 sequence is 14 residues long. The CDR3 sequence is CASSAQGGFGEQYF. The CDR3, as DNA: TGTGCCAGCAGCGCACAGGGGGGATTCGGCGAGCAGTACTTC.

The V call is TRBV3-1 (or the pseudogene TRBV3-2), the J call TRBJ2-1, with 15 bases aligning to TRBD2. The CDR3 runs to 18 residues. CDR1 is LGHDT, CDR2 YNNKEL, per germline (reference sequence). The J segment lost 7 bases and the V segment lost 2 bases, leaving 9 bases of the junction unmatched. Written as DNA, the CDR3 is TGTGCCAGCAGCCAAACCGGGACTAGCGGGGGGCCGTGGAATGAGCAGTTCTTC. Encoded protein: CASSQTGTSGGPWNEQFF.

The chain links TRBV12-3 or TRBV12-4 to TRBJ2-3; a weak D match, TRBD1 (5 bases). Trimming stripped 6 bases from V and 4 bases from J, with 8 bases between. The CDR3 is 12 amino acids. CDR3 sequence (DNA): TGTGCCAGCAGAGGGGCCTCAGATACGCAGTATTTT. It yields the protein CASRGASDTQYF.